This T cell receptor beta chain appears in the sequencing data of a study of T cells in women clearing cervical HPV infection. Study information: Donors had HPV16-related CIN3 or worse; 2 had invasive cancer. Case blood was drawn when the lesion was first found; control blood after infection became undetectable. Points from the study as a whole: It is unknown whether associations predate infection; no effector/memory or HPV-specific sorting. A classifier using richness and V gene abundances reached an AUC of more than 0.75.

Produced via immunoSEQ multiplex PCR; TCRdb's table is partial and in-frame only. The sample totals around 30,000 clones. Deletions cut 2 bases from V and 2 bases from J, with 13 bases between. Looked up from germline, CDR1 is MDHEN and CDR2 is SYDVKM. This CDR3 contains 15 residues. Of note for this clone: What it binds is not known. The CDR3 goes on 3 residues after the read ends, and that part is filled in from the germline J gene.

The sequence came from a woman aged 18-70 years with a cervical HPV16 infection that either progressed to CIN3+ or cleared (not recorded which). The chain carries TRBV28 and TRBJ2-7, with a weak D call TRBD1 (6 bases). Material for sequencing was blood buffy coat. The CDR3 loop reads CASSLPGTLAYEQYF. Incomplete CDR3 DNA: TGTGCCAGCAGTTTACCCGGGACACTAGCCTACGAG.